Shown below are 3 T cell receptor beta chains from a single sample sequenced in a study of T cell repertoires in cytomegalovirus infection. TCRdb recomputed calls from the reads with MiXCR, one row per CDR3 protein. This table has 200,000 to 300,000 distinct CDR3 sequences, around 12% appearing once. The source material was PBMCs. The source is a human donor in good health (CMV status not recorded). Some clones in this sample may be carry-over from other donors' samples.

This clonotype was detected only a few times. V and J are TRBV28 and TRBJ2-2, with 7 nucleotides matching TRBD2. Germline V lookup: CDR1 MDHEN, CDR2 SYDVKM. The ends lost 11 bases at V and 5 bases at J; junction bases unmatched: 8. CDR3 length: 13 amino acids. The CDR3 nucleotides are TGTGCCCTAACACGTAGCGGGACCGGGGAGCTGTTTTTT. This sequence encodes CALTRSGTGELFF. The variable domain in full, with the rest retrieved from reference TRBV28 and TRBJ2-2, is DVKVTQSSRYLVKRTGEKVFLECVQDMDHENMFWYRQDPGLGLRLIYFSYDVKMKEKGDIPEGYSVSREKKERFSLILESASTNQTSMYLCALTRSGTGELFFGEGSRLTVL.

This clonotype was seen repeatedly, ten times or more. This chain links TRBV28 with TRBJ2-7; 14 nucleotides agree with TRBD2. CDR3 length: 15 residues. V trimming: 5 bases; J trimming: 2 bases; junction bases outside the gene matches: 2. Germline V CDR1 and CDR2: MDHEN, SYDVKM. CDR3 loop: CASSPTSGRAYEQYF. The CDR3 region has the DNA TGTGCCAGCAGTCCGACTAGCGGGAGGGCCTACGAGCAGTACTTC.

This clonotype was observed many times. The chain employs TRBV7-2 and TRBJ1-2, with D perhaps TRBD1 (5 bases). CDR1 is SGHTA and CDR2 is FQGNSA in the germline V gene. The CDR3 is 14 residues long. V lost 0 bases and J 6 bases, leaving 11 bases between the germline ends. CDR3 bases: TGTGCCAGCAGCTTAGCGGAGGGGTTTGATGGCTACACCTTC. This gives the protein CASSLAEGFDGYTF.